The 20 T cell receptor beta chains given below trace back to one sample, sequenced in a study of cytomegalovirus exposure and HLA in healthy donors. 13 Jbeta primers and 60 Vbeta primers were used for the PCR. The assay was immunoSEQ multiplex PCR, and TCRdb's table has in-frame clones only and misses some. The sample carries more than 150,000 clones, 79% recorded once. The sequenced material came from PBMCs. The receptors originated from a girl between 10 and 17 years old in good health and CMV-seropositive.

The rearrangement uses TRBV7-9 and TRBJ2-5, with 10 positions matching TRBD1. This CDR3 has 15 amino acids. The V and J ends lost 5 bases and 5 bases, in that order; junction bases with no gene match: 8. Looked up from germline, CDR1 is SEHNR and CDR2 is FQNEAQ (reference sequence). In nucleotides, the CDR3 is TGTGCCAGCAGCCCTGGGACAGGGGTGGCGGAGACCCAGTACTTC. Amino acid sequence: CASSPGTGVAETQYF.

This chain uses TRBV27 with TRBJ2-1; 7 nucleotides match TRBD1. V trimming: 5 bases; J trimming: 1 base; junction bases outside the gene matches: 5. The CDR3 extends over 15 amino acids. Per the germline V gene, CDR1 is MNHEY and CDR2 is SMNVEV (reference sequence). CDR3 sequence reads: CASSTYRGSYNEQFF. DNA for the CDR3: TGTGCCAGCAGTACCTACAGGGGATCCTACAATGAGCAGTTCTTC.

The chain is built from TRBV6-5 and TRBJ2-2; 8 positions match TRBD1. The germline V gene has CDR1 MNHEY and CDR2 SVGAGI. The CDR3 is 15 residues long. With 2 bases clipped from V and 6 bases from J, the junction kept 5 bases outside the gene matches. The CDR3 loop reads CASSYHVRGPGELFF. DNA for the CDR3: TGTGCCAGCAGTTACCATGTCAGGGGGCCCGGGGAGCTGTTTTTT.

The V gene is TRBV9, the J gene TRBJ2-3, with D perhaps matching TRBD2 (5 bases). The germline V gene has CDR1 SGDLS and CDR2 YYNGEE. This CDR3 spans 14 amino acids. V lost 0 bases, J lost 6 bases, and 11 bases lay in between. The CDR3 bases are TGTGCCAGCAGCGTAGGAGACCGAGGGGATACGCAGTATTTT. Protein sequence: CASSVGDRGDTQYF.

The gene calls are TRBV9 and TRBJ1-2; D is uncertain. The V gene lost 3 bases and the J gene lost 5 bases, with 5 bases spanning the gap. Germline lookup yields CDR1 SGDLS and CDR2 YYNGEE. The CDR3 runs to 11 residues. CDR3 DNA: TGTGCCAGCAGCGCCTCGTATGGCTACACCTTC. This encodes CASSASYGYTF.

The chain couples TRBV6-5 to TRBJ1-2; 8 positions match TRBD1. After removal of 4 bases from V and 4 bases from J, the junction contained 2 bases not matched to a gene. The germline gives CDR1 MNHEY, CDR2 SVGAGI. The CDR3 is made up of 13 amino acids. The CDR3 sequence is CASSSGGLYGYTF. The CDR3 coding sequence is TGTGCCAGCAGTTCAGGGGGCCTCTATGGCTACACCTTC.

This clone was seen just once. This sequence joins TRBV7-2 and TRBJ2-5, with D tentatively TRBD2 (5 bases). Trimming took off 8 bases at V and 1 base at J, with 11 bases between the two ends. Germline V gives CDR1 SGHTA, CDR2 FQGNSA. This CDR3 is built from 13 residues. The chain's CDR3 is CASGREPQETQYF. The CDR3 region has the DNA TGTGCCAGCGGCCGGGAACCCCAAGAGACCCAGTACTTC.

The chain couples TRBV5-6 to TRBJ2-2, with 8 bases fitting TRBD2. CDR1 and CDR2 (germline): SGHDT, YYEEEE. J gave up 1 base and V 3 bases, and 5 bases lay outside the gene matches. This CDR3 has 16 residues. The CDR3 DNA reads TGTGCCAGCAGCTCGACCCGGGGGGGGAACACCGGGGAGCTGTTTTTT. Translating gives CASSSTRGGNTGELFF.

This chain uses TRBV6-5 with TRBJ1-2, with D perhaps matching TRBD1 (6 bases). Germline V gene data show CDR1 as MNHEY and CDR2 as SVGAGI. Between the trimmed V and J ends, which lost 5 bases and 8 bases, there was a span of 18 bases. CDR3 length: 14 amino acids. The CDR3 sequence: CASSASGGMFGYTF. The CDR3 nucleotides read TGTGCCAGCAGTGCCTCGGGGGGCATGTTCGGCTACACCTTC.

This clone has more than one count but fewer than ten. The gene calls are TRBV7-2 and TRBJ2-5; 11 nucleotides align to TRBD2. Germline CDR1 and CDR2: SGHTA and FQGNSA. V lost 8 bases and J lost 5; bases outside the gene matches: 7. The CDR3 totals 14 residues. CDR3 nucleotides: TGTGCCAGCTGCCCTAGCGGGGGGCGGGAGACCCAGTACTTC. This gives the protein CASCPSGGRETQYF.

The V and J genes are TRBV2 and TRBJ2-6, with D uncertain. With 7 bases removed from V and 2 bases from J, the gap between germline ends came to 6 bases. Germline CDR1 is SNHLY and CDR2 is FYNNEI. The length of the CDR3 is 13 residues. CDR3 amino acids: CASTVTGANVLTF. The CDR3 region has the DNA TGTGCCAGCACGGTAACTGGGGCCAACGTCCTGACTTTC.

This chain connects TRBV7-9 to TRBJ1-2, with D possibly being TRBD1 (6 bases). CDR3 size: 14 residues. Germline V CDR1 and CDR2: SEHNR, FQNEAQ (reference sequence). V lost 7 bases and J lost 0, with 12 bases in between. The CDR3 loop is CASIDGTTNYGYTF. In DNA, the CDR3 is TGTGCCAGCATTGACGGGACAACTAACTATGGCTACACCTTC.

The chain joins TRBV4-3 to TRBJ2-1; 7 positions match TRBD2. CDR1 is LGHNA, CDR2 YSLEER, per germline. The V segment lost 1 base and the J segment 5 bases; nucleotides outside the gene matches: 17. The CDR3 runs 19 residues. CDR3 coding DNA: TGCGCCAGCAGCCAAGGCACCATTTGGTTGGCGGGGGTCAACAATGAGCAGTTCTTC. Encoded protein: CASSQGTIWLAGVNNEQFF.

The V call is TRBV12-5, the J call TRBJ2-5, with D maybe TRBD2 (5 bases). Germline V gene data show CDR1 as LGHNT and CDR2 as FRNRAP. The V end was cut by 1 base, the J end by 1 base, with 13 bases between. This CDR3 has 16 amino acids. CDR3 nucleotide sequence: TGTGCTAGTGGTTTGGGCCCCGGGGTTCTCCAAGAGACCCAGTACTTC. Translation: CASGLGPGVLQETQYF. Combining the CDR3 with reference TRBV12-5 and TRBJ2-5 gives the whole variable domain DARVTQTPRHKVTEMGQEVTMRCQPILGHNTVFWYRQTMMQGLELLAYFRNRAPLDDSGMPKDRFSAEMPDATLATLKIQPSEPRDSAVYFCASGLGPGVLQETQYFGPGTRLLVL.

The chain combines TRBV9 with TRBJ1-1, with D hard to call. The CDR3 contains 13 residues. CDR1 and CDR2 from the germline V gene are SGDLS and YYNGEE. The V end was cut by 4 bases, the J end by 4 bases, with 11 bases between. This chain's CDR3 is CASSPGVGTEAFF. CDR3 nucleotide sequence: TGTGCCAGCAGCCCGGGTGTAGGCACTGAAGCTTTCTTT.

The genes are TRBV18 and TRBJ2-7; perhaps TRBD1 as D (6 bases). The CDR3 spans 14 residues. Germline CDR1 reads KGHSH; CDR2 reads LQKENI. V was clipped by 6 bases and J by 0 bases, with 12 bases between them. The CDR3 sequence: CASSQDSFSYEQYF. As DNA, the CDR3 is TGTGCCAGCTCCCAGGACAGCTTCTCCTACGAGCAGTACTTC.

This sequence joins TRBV11-2 and TRBJ2-7, with a tentative D call TRBD2 (6 bases). The CDR3 covers 15 residues. The germline V gene encodes CDR1 SGHAT and CDR2 FQNNGV. The V end lost 4 bases, the J end lost 3 bases, and 16 bases lay between the germline ends. CDR3 DNA sequence: TGTGCCAGCAGCTCCTTCGGGGAGGATTTCTACGAGCAGTACTTC. This encodes CASSSFGEDFYEQYF.

This chain's CDR3 is CASSSSSGGRGIEQFF. For the CDR3, the DNA is TGTGCCAGCAGCTCCTCTAGCGGGGGCCGTGGTATTGAGCAGTTCTTC. This chain connects TRBV11-2 to TRBJ2-1; 10 bases agree with TRBD2. Looked up from germline, CDR1 is SGHAT and CDR2 is FQNNGV. V trimming: 4 bases; J trimming: 9 bases; junction bases outside the gene matches: 12. The CDR3 extends over 16 amino acids.

The chain is built from TRBV6-5 and TRBJ2-1; D not resolved. Germline CDR1 reads MNHEY; CDR2 reads SVGAGI. V lost 6 bases and J lost 0, with 9 bases in between. This CDR3 spans 14 amino acids. In DNA, the CDR3 is TGTGCCAGCAGACCCTATTACTCCTACAATGAGCAGTTCTTC. Protein product: CASRPYYSYNEQFF.

This clone was detected only a few times. The chain joins TRBV4-2 to TRBJ2-5; 9 bases map to TRBD1. CDR3 size: 15 residues. The J segment lost 5 bases and the V segment lost 1 base, leaving 5 bases of the junction unmatched. Germline-derived CDR1 and CDR2 are LGHNA and YNFKEQ. For the CDR3, the DNA is TGTGCCAGCAGCCAAGGGACAGGGGCCCCGGAGACCCAGTACTTC. It translates to CASSQGTGAPETQYF.